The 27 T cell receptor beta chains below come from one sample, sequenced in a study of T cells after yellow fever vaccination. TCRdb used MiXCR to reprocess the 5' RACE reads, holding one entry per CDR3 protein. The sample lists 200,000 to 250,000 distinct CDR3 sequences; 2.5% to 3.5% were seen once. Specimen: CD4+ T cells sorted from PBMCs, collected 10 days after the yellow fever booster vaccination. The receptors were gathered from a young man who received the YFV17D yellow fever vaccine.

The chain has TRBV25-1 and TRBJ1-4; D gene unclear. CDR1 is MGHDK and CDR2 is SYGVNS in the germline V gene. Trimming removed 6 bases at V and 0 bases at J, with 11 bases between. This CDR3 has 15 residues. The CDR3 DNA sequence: TGTGCCAGCAGCGTCGGCGGGGCAACTAATGAAAAACTGTTTTTT. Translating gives CASSVGGATNEKLFF.

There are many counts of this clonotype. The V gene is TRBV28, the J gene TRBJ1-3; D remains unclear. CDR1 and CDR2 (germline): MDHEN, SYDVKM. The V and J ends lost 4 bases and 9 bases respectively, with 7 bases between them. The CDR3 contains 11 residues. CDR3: CASSYRSTIYF. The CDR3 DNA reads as TGTGCCAGCAGTTACAGAAGCACCATATATTTT.

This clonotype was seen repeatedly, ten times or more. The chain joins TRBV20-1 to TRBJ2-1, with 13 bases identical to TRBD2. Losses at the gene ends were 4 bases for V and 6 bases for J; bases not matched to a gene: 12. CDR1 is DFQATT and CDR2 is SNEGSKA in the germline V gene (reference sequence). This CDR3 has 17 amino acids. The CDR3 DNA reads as TGCAGTGCTATACCGAGCCTTGGACTAGCGGGGGCCAATGAGCAGTTCTTC. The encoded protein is CSAIPSLGLAGANEQFF.

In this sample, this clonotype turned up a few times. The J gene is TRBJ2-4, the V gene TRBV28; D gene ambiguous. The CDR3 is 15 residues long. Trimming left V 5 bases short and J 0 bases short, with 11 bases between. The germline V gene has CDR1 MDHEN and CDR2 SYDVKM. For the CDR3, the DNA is TGTGCCAGCAGTCCCGCGCAGGTAGCCAAAAACATTCAGTACTTC. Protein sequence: CASSPAQVAKNIQYF.

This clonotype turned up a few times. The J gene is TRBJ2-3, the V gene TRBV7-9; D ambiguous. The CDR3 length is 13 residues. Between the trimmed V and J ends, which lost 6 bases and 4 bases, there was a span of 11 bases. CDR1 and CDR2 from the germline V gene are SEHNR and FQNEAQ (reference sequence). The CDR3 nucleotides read TGTGCCAGCAGAGCCGGGTCTTCAGATACGCAGTATTTT. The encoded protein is CASRAGSSDTQYF.

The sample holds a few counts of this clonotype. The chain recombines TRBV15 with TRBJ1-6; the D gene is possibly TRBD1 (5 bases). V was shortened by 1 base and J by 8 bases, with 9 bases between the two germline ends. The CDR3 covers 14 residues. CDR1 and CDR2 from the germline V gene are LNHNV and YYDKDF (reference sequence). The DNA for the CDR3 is TGTGCCACCAGCAGAGGACAGATAGATTCACCCCTCCACTTT. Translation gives CATSRGQIDSPLHF.

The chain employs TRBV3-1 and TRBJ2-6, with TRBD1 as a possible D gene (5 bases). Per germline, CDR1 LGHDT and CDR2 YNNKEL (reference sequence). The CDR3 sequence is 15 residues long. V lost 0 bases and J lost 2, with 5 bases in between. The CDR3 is CASSQDRAGANVLTF. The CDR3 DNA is TGTGCCAGCAGCCAAGACAGGGCTGGGGCCAACGTCCTGACTTTC.

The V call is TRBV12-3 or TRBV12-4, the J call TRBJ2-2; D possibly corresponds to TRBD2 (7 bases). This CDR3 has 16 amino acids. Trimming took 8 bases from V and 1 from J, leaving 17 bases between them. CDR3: CASGRGAIRNTGELFF. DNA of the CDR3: TGTGCCAGCGGCCGGGGGGCGATTAGGAACACCGGGGAGCTGTTTTTT.

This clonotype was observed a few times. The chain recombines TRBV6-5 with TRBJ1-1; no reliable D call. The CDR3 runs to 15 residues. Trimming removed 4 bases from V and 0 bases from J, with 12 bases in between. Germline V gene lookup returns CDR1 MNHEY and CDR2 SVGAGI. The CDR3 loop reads CASSSIGRLNTEAFF. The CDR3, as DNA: TGTGCCAGCAGTTCCATAGGACGGTTGAACACTGAAGCTTTCTTT.

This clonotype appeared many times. The CDR3 here is CASSPGPPNEQFF. The CDR3 region has the DNA TGTGCCAGCAGCCCGGGACCTCCCAATGAGCAGTTCTTC. The chain carries TRBV7-2 and TRBJ2-1; D is possibly TRBD1 or TRBD2 (5 bases each). This CDR3 comprises 13 residues. The V and J ends lost 5 bases and 6 bases respectively, with 11 bases between them. The germline CDR1 and CDR2 sequences are SGHTA and FQGNSA.

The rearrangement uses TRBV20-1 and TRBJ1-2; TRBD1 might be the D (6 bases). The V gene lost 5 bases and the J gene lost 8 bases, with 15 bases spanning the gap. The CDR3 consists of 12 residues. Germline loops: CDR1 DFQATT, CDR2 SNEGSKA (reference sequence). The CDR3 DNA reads TGCAGTGCTCCACAGGGTTTGGGAGGCTACACCTTC. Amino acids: CSAPQGLGGYTF.

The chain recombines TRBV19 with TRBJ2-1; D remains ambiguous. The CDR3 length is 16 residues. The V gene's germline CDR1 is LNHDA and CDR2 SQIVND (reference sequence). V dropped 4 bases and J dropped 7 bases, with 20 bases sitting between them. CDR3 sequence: CASSTSWSPPSNEQFF. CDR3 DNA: TGTGCCAGTAGTACAAGTTGGTCTCCCCCTTCGAATGAGCAGTTCTTC.

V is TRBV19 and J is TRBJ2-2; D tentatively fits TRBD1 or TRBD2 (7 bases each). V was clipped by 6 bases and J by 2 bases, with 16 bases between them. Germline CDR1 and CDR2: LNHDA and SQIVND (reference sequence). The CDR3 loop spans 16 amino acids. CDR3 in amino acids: CASRTRQGLNTGELFF. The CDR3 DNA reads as TGTGCCAGTAGAACACGACAGGGACTAAACACCGGGGAGCTGTTTTTT.

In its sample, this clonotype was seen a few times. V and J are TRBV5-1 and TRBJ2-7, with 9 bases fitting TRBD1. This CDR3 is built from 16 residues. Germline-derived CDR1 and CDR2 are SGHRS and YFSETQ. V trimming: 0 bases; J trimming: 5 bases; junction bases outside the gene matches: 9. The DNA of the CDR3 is TGCGCCAGCAGCTTGGAAGGCCGGACAGGGGTGGACGAGCAGTACGTC. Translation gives CASSLEGRTGVDEQYV.

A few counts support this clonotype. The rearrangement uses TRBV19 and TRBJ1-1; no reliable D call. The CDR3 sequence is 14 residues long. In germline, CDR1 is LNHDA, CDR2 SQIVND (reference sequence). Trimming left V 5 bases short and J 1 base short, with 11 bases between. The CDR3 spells CASSLNRQNTEAFF. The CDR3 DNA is TGTGCCAGTAGTCTAAACCGACAGAACACTGAAGCTTTCTTT.

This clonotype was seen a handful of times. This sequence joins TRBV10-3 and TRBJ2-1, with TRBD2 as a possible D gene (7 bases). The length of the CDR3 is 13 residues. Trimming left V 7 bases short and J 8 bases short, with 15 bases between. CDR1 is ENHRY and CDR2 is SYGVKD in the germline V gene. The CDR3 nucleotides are TGTGCCATCAAAACTAGCGAGGGGGATGAGCAGTTCTTC. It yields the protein CAIKTSEGDEQFF.

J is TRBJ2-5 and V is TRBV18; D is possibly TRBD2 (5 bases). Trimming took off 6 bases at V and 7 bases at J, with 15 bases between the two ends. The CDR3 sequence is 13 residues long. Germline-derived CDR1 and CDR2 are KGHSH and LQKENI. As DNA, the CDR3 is TGTGCCAGCTCTCCGGGGTCGGCGGTGACCCAGTACTTC. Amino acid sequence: CASSPGSAVTQYF.

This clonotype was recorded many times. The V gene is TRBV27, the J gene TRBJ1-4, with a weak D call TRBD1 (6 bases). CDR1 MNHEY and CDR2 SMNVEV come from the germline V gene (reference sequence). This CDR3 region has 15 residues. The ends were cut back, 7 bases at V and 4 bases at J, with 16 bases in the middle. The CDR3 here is CASTRRQGINEKLFF. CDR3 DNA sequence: TGTGCCAGCACTCGGCGGCAGGGGATTAATGAAAAACTGTTTTTT.

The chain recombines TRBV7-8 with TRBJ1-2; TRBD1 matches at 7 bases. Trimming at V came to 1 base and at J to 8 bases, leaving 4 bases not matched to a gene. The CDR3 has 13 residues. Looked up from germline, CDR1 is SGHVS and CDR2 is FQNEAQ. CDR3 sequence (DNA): TGTGCCAGCAGCTTAGAGACAGGGCGAGGCTACACCTTC. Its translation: CASSLETGRGYTF. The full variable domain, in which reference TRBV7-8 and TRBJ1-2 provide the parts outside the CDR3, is GAGVSQSPRYKVAKRGQDVALRCDPISGHVSLFWYQQALGQGPEFLTYFQNEAQLDKSGLPSDRFFAERPEGSVSTLKIQRTQQEDSAVYLCASSLETGRGYTFGSGTRLTVV.

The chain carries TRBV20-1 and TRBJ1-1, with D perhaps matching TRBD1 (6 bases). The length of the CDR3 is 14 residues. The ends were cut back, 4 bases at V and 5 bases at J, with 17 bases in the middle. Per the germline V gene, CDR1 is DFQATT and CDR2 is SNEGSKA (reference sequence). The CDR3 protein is CSAKRSGASTEAFF. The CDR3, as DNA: TGCAGTGCTAAAAGGTCAGGGGCCAGTACTGAAGCTTTCTTT.

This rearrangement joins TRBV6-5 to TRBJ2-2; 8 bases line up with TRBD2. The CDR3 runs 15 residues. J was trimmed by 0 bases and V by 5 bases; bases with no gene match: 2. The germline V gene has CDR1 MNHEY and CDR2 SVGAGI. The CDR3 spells CASSERGPNTGELFF. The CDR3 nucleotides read TGTGCCAGCAGTGAGCGGGGGCCGAACACCGGGGAGCTGTTTTTT.

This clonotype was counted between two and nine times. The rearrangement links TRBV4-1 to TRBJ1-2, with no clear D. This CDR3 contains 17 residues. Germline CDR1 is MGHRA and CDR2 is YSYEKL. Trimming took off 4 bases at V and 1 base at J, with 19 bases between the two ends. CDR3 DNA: TGCGCCAGCAGCCTACTACATGTGGTGGAGTTTAACTATGGCTACACCTTC. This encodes CASSLLHVVEFNYGYTF.

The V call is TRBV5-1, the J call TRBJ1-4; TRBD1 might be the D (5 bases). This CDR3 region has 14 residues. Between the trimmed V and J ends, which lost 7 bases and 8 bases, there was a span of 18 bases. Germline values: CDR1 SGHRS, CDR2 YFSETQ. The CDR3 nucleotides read TGCGCCAGCTCCCAAGGGCGGGGGAGAGAAAAACTGTTTTTT. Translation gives CASSQGRGREKLFF.

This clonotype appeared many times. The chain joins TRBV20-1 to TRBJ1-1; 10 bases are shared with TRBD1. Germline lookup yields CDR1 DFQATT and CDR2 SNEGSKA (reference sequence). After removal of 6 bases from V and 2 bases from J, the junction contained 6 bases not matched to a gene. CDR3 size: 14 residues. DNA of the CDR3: TGCAGTGCAGATGACAGGGGGCTTAACACTGAAGCTTTCTTT. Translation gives CSADDRGLNTEAFF.

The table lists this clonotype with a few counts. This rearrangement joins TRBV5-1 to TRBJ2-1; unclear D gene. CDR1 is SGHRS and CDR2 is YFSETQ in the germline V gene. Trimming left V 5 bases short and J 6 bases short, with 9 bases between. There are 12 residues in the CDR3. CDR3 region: CASRQQSNEQFF. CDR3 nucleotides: TGCGCCAGCAGACAACAAAGCAATGAGCAGTTCTTC. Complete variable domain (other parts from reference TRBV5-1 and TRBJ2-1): KAGVTQTPRYLIKTRGQQVTLSCSPISGHRSVSWYQQTPGQGLQFLFEYFSETQRNKGNFPGRFSGRQFSNSRSEMNVSTLELGDSALYLCASRQQSNEQFFGPGTRLTVL.

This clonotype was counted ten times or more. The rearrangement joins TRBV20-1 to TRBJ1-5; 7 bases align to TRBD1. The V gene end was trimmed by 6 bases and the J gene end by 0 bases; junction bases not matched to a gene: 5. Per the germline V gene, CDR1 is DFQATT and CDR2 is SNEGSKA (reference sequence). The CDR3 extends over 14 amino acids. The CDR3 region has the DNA TGCAGTGCCGGATACAGGGGTAGCAATCAGCCCCAGCATTTT. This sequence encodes CSAGYRGSNQPQHF.

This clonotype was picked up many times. Written as DNA, the CDR3 is TGTGCCAGCAGCTTAAAGGCACCGCCGGACGGTTCACCCCTCCACTTT. This gives the protein CASSLKAPPDGSPLHF. The J gene is TRBJ1-6, the V gene TRBV7-3; D remains unclear. Germline CDR1 reads SGHTA; CDR2 reads FQGTGA. The CDR3 extends over 16 amino acids. V lost 1 base, J lost 9 bases, and 16 bases lay in between.